This T cell receptor beta chain appears in the sequencing data of a study of shared clonotypes between healthy human individuals. Overall study context: A couple of female and a few male donors aged 18 to 49 were enrolled.

The CDR3 spans 14 residues. The germline V gene has CDR1 SGHNT and CDR2 YYREEE (reference sequence). The V end was cut by 2 bases, the J end by 4 bases, with 9 bases between. At a deep level, the assay was run. Over several immunoSEQ plates, each subset's genomic DNA was distributed in even portions. The data were produced by immunoSEQ multiplex PCR, yet TCRdb's version contains in-frame clones alone and is incomplete. The repertoire includes 2,500,000 or so clones, 90% to 95% of them detected once, and around 0.14% sits in the top ten. This clone was observed a few times. The J gene is TRBJ2-2, the V gene TRBV5-4; the D is unclear. The receptor was isolated from a man younger than 35 in good health. What was sequenced was naive CD4+ T cells sorted from blood. The subset denotes: CD45RA+ positively selected. CDR3 sequence (DNA): TGTGCCAGCAGCTTTACACAGCTCACCGGGGAGCTGTTTTTT. Translated: CASSFTQLTGELFF.